The 31 T cell receptor beta chains listed next were all sequenced from one sample in a study of blood T cell repertoires in COVID-19. The protocol was immunoSEQ multiplex PCR, while the TCRdb copy is restricted to in-frame clones and leaves out a portion. This table holds more than 150,000 clones, 65% to 85% found once. Material for sequencing was peripheral blood. Receptor source: a woman aged 55-70 years with acute or convalescent COVID-19.

The CDR3 spells CASSTRRGMGSPLHF. DNA of the CDR3: TGTGCCAGTAGTACCCGCAGGGGTATGGGTTCACCCCTCCACTTT. This chain links TRBV19 with TRBJ1-6; tentatively, D is TRBD1 (6 bases). Germline-derived CDR1 and CDR2 are LNHDA and SQIVND (reference sequence). The CDR3 has 15 amino acids. V was cut by 4 bases and J by 9 bases, with 16 bases left in between.

V and J are TRBV7-2 and TRBJ2-2; a weak D match, TRBD2 (5 bases). The CDR3 contains 14 residues. The V gene lost 3 bases and the J gene lost 5 bases, with 10 bases spanning the gap. The germline V gene encodes CDR1 SGHTA and CDR2 FQGNSA. CDR3: CASSFGVTTGELFF. The CDR3 bases are TGTGCCAGCAGCTTCGGGGTTACTACCGGGGAGCTGTTTTTT.

The chain uses TRBV11-2 and TRBJ1-4; D is unclear. The CDR3 length is 15 residues. Trimming removed 3 bases from V and 4 bases from J, with 12 bases in between. Germline assignment: CDR1 SGHAT and CDR2 FQNNGV. The chain's CDR3 is CASSLEDGLNEKLFF. DNA for the CDR3: TGTGCCAGCAGCTTGGAGGACGGTCTTAATGAAAAACTGTTTTTT.

V gene TRBV3-1 (or the pseudogene TRBV3-2) combines with J gene TRBJ2-1; 10 nucleotides line up with TRBD2. CDR1 LGHDT and CDR2 YNNKEL come from the germline V gene (reference sequence). V was pared by 2 bases and J by 7 bases, with 5 bases of the junction left unmatched. This CDR3 is built from 15 residues. CDR3 DNA: TGTGCCAGCAGCCAACTAGCGGGGGTACTTAATGAGCAGTTCTTC. As protein: CASSQLAGVLNEQFF.

The chain links TRBV9 to TRBJ2-7; 8 bases fit TRBD2. With 4 bases clipped from V and 9 bases from J, the junction kept 12 bases outside the gene matches. The CDR3 totals 14 residues. Per the germline V gene, CDR1 is SGDLS and CDR2 is YYNGEE. The CDR3 here is CASSPHAGGELQYF. The CDR3 DNA sequence: TGTGCCAGCAGCCCCCATGCGGGAGGTGAGTTGCAGTACTTC.

This clone was found once. J is TRBJ2-1 and V is TRBV4-1; 9 bases line up with TRBD2. The CDR3 loop spans 17 amino acids. J lost 8 bases, V lost 5 bases, and 16 bases had no gene match. Germline V gene sequence: CDR1 MGHRA, CDR2 YSYEKL. The CDR3 DNA reads as TGCGCCAGCAGCTTAAGAGTGAGCGGGGGGCTTAGGGATGAGCAGTTCTTC. As protein: CASSLRVSGGLRDEQFF.

The chain recombines TRBV2 with TRBJ2-7; 12 bases fit TRBD2. From germline, CDR1 is SNHLY and CDR2 FYNNEI. Unmatched junction bases numbered 9, after V lost 6 bases and J lost 6 bases. This CDR3 is 15 amino acids long. The CDR3 DNA is TGTGCCAGCAGGCCTACTAGCGGGGGGCCATCCGAGCAGTACTTC. Translating gives CASRPTSGGPSEQYF.

The chain carries TRBV5-1 and TRBJ2-3, with 7 bases that match TRBD2. The CDR3 is 18 amino acids. The germline gives CDR1 SGHRS, CDR2 YFSETQ. Trimming cost V 0 bases and J 0 bases; bases outside gene matches: 10. The CDR3 DNA reads as TGCGCCAGCAGCTTGGAAGGGGCAGCGGGGACTAGCACAGATACGCAGTATTTT. Translation: CASSLEGAAGTSTDTQYF. Drawing the rest from reference TRBV5-1 and TRBJ2-3, the complete variable domain is KAGVTQTPRYLIKTRGQQVTLSCSPISGHRSVSWYQQTPGQGLQFLFEYFSETQRNKGNFPGRFSGRQFSNSRSEMNVSTLELGDSALYLCASSLEGAAGTSTDTQYFGPGTRLTVL.

This sequence joins TRBV24-1 and TRBJ2-2; D ambiguous. The germline CDR1 and CDR2 sequences are KGHDR and SFDVKD. Trimming removed 3 bases from V and 0 bases from J, with 7 bases in between. This CDR3 comprises 15 residues. The DNA for the CDR3 is TGTGCCACCAGTGATCCGTCTGCGAACACCGGGGAGCTGTTTTTT. This codes for CATSDPSANTGELFF.

This clone was observed a single time. J is TRBJ2-5 and V is TRBV5-4, with TRBD2 identical over 12 bases. CDR3 size: 15 residues. Germline CDR1 is SGHNT and CDR2 is YYREEE (reference sequence). J gave up 5 bases and V 4 bases, and 6 bases lay outside the gene matches. CDR3 protein: CASSQPSGGAETQYF. The CDR3 coding sequence is TGTGCCAGCAGCCAACCTAGCGGGGGGGCGGAGACCCAGTACTTC.

The chain has TRBV19 and TRBJ1-4; 7 bases fit TRBD1. The CDR3 is 14 residues long. With 4 bases clipped from V and 7 bases from J, the junction kept 6 bases outside the gene matches. From germline, CDR1 is LNHDA and CDR2 SQIVND (reference sequence). As DNA, the CDR3 is TGTGCCAGTAGTAACAGGGGTCGTGTTGAAAAACTGTTTTTT. Protein sequence: CASSNRGRVEKLFF.

The V call is TRBV6-6, the J call TRBJ2-7; 9 nucleotides line up with TRBD1. The CDR3 spans 16 residues. CDR1 and CDR2 from the germline V gene are MNHNY and SVGAGI (reference sequence). The J segment lost 0 bases and the V segment lost 0 bases, leaving 3 bases of the junction unmatched. CDR3 sequence (DNA): TGTGCCAGCAGTTACTCAGGACAGGGGAACTCCTACGAGCAGTACTTC. It translates to CASSYSGQGNSYEQYF.

The chain joins TRBV2 to TRBJ1-5, with no clear D. Germline CDR1 reads SNHLY; CDR2 reads FYNNEI. Between the trimmed V and J ends, which lost 7 bases and 0 bases, there was a span of 7 bases. The CDR3 extends over 13 amino acids. The CDR3 region is CASTRDSNQPQHF. CDR3 sequence (DNA): TGTGCCAGCACGAGGGATAGCAATCAGCCCCAGCATTTT.

The gene calls are TRBV5-1 and TRBJ1-1; D remains ambiguous. In germline, CDR1 is SGHRS, CDR2 YFSETQ. Trimming pared 3 bases from V and 3 bases from J, leaving 9 bases between. This CDR3 has 13 amino acids. The CDR3 coding sequence is TGCGCCAGCAGCTCATTAGTTGACACTGAAGCTTTCTTT. Residues: CASSSLVDTEAFF. The entire variable domain, with the rest obtained from reference TRBV5-1 and TRBJ1-1, is as follows: KAGVTQTPRYLIKTRGQQVTLSCSPISGHRSVSWYQQTPGQGLQFLFEYFSETQRNKGNFPGRFSGRQFSNSRSEMNVSTLELGDSALYLCASSSLVDTEAFFGQGTRLTVV.

The V gene is TRBV7-2, the J gene TRBJ1-1; 7 bases align to TRBD1. The germline V gene encodes CDR1 SGHTA and CDR2 FQGNSA. This CDR3 is built from 16 residues. The V and J ends lost 2 bases and 1 base, in that order; junction bases with no gene match: 7. CDR3 protein: CASSLRMGQTNTEAFF. CDR3 DNA sequence: TGTGCCAGCAGCTTACGGATGGGACAGACGAACACTGAAGCTTTCTTT.

The V and J genes are TRBV7-9 and TRBJ1-2; no firm D call. Germline lookup yields CDR1 SEHNR and CDR2 FQNEAQ (reference sequence). CDR3 size: 13 residues. V was trimmed by 5 bases and J by 4 bases, leaving 11 bases between them. This CDR3 is CASSPNTIYGYTF. CDR3 in DNA: TGTGCCAGCAGCCCCAACACCATCTATGGCTACACCTTC.

V gene TRBV18 combines with J gene TRBJ1-2; 9 bases are a match to TRBD1. The germline gives CDR1 KGHSH, CDR2 LQKENI. This CDR3 is 15 amino acids long. V lost 5 bases to trimming and J lost 8 bases; unmatched junction nucleotides: 12. Here the CDR3 reads CASSAAGQGLGGYTF. The DNA of the CDR3 is TGTGCCAGCTCAGCCGCGGGACAGGGTCTAGGAGGCTACACCTTC.

This clone was recorded a few times. This chain connects TRBV7-9 to TRBJ2-7, with D maybe TRBD1 (6 bases). Trimming took 5 bases from V and 1 from J, leaving 12 bases between them. CDR1 is SEHNR, CDR2 FQNEAQ, per germline (reference sequence). The CDR3 contains 14 residues. CDR3: CASSPRTASYEQYF. The CDR3 region has the DNA TGTGCCAGCAGCCCTAGGACAGCATCCTACGAGCAGTACTTC. The whole variable domain, remainder taken from reference TRBV7-9 and TRBJ2-7, is DTGVSQNPRHKITKRGQNVTFRCDPISEHNRLYWYRQTLGQGPEFLTYFQNEAQLEKSRLLSDRFSAERPKGSFSTLEIQRTEQGDSAMYLCASSPRTASYEQYFGPGTRLTVT.

This rearrangement joins TRBV7-8 to TRBJ1-1; 8 bases map to TRBD1. V lost 6 bases and J lost 4; bases outside the gene matches: 4. CDR1 and CDR2 from the germline V gene are SGHVS and FQNEAQ. The CDR3 has 13 residues. CDR3 sequence (DNA): TGTGCCAGCAGTCAGGGGGCGGGCACTGAAGCTTTCTTT. This codes for CASSQGAGTEAFF.

V gene TRBV15 combines with J gene TRBJ2-5, with a weak D call TRBD2 (6 bases). The length of the CDR3 is 16 residues. V lost 1 base and J lost 3, with 15 bases in between. Germline CDR1 and CDR2: LNHNV and YYDKDF (reference sequence). The CDR3 bases are TGTGCCACCAGCAGAGTTGCGGACTACCGAAAAGAGACCCAGTACTTC. It is translated as CATSRVADYRKETQYF.

This clone was counted only a few times. The chain recombines TRBV11-3 with TRBJ1-1; 9 bases map to TRBD1. Trimming took 5 bases from V and 8 from J; bases not matched to a gene: 9. CDR3 length equals 14 residues. Germline V gives CDR1 SGHNT, CDR2 YENEEA. In nucleotides, the CDR3 is TGTGCCAGCAGCCCCGGGACAGGGACTGGGGAAGCTTTCTTT. Amino acids: CASSPGTGTGEAFF.

For this clone: The same CDR3 arises from other DNA sequences in this sample as well. CDR3: CASSQGQGSYGYTF. The CDR3, as DNA: TGTGCCAGCAGCCAGGGACAGGGGTCCTATGGCTACACCTTC. V usage is TRBV3-1 (or the pseudogene TRBV3-2) and J usage is TRBJ1-2; TRBD1 aligns across 10 bases. The CDR3 loop spans 14 amino acids. Germline-derived CDR1 and CDR2 are LGHDT and YNNKEL (reference sequence). Trimming at V came to 3 bases and at J to 4 bases, leaving 2 bases not matched to a gene.

The rearrangement joins TRBV9 to TRBJ1-4; D might be TRBD1 (6 bases). Germline V gene data show CDR1 as SGDLS and CDR2 as YYNGEE. The CDR3 totals 14 residues. Trimming left V 7 bases short and J 5 bases short, with 15 bases between. CDR3 sequence: CASGRDISNEKLFF. Here the CDR3 DNA reads TGTGCCAGCGGCCGGGACATCTCAAATGAAAAACTGTTTTTT.

The chain links TRBV27 to TRBJ1-2; 7 bases are shared with TRBD1. The CDR3 contains 15 residues. V lost 5 bases, J lost 4 bases, and 10 bases stayed unmatched. Germline CDR1 is MNHEY and CDR2 is SMNVEV (reference sequence). Here the CDR3 reads CASSERYGQVYGYTF. The DNA of the CDR3 is TGTGCCAGCAGTGAACGTTACGGACAGGTCTATGGCTACACCTTC.

The chain is built from TRBV19 and TRBJ1-2; the D is unclear. The germline CDR1 and CDR2 sequences are LNHDA and SQIVND (reference sequence). Trimming removed 3 bases at V and 8 bases at J, with 13 bases between. The CDR3 has 13 amino acids. CDR3 in DNA: TGTGCCAGTAGTATCATCGGGGTAGGCGGCTACACCTTC. This sequence encodes CASSIIGVGGYTF.

The J gene is TRBJ1-6, the V gene TRBV7-6, with 8 bases lining up with TRBD1. Germline CDR1 is SGHVS and CDR2 is FNYEAQ. With 4 bases clipped from V and 7 bases from J, the junction kept 6 bases outside the gene matches. This CDR3 is built from 15 residues. The CDR3 here is CASSSGQGGNSPLHF. The CDR3 coding sequence is TGTGCCAGCAGCTCTGGACAGGGCGGGAATTCACCCCTCCACTTT. Drawing the rest from reference TRBV7-6 and TRBJ1-6, the complete variable domain is GAGVSQSPRYKVTKRGQDVALRCDPISGHVSLYWYRQALGQGPEFLTYFNYEAQQDKSGLPNDRFSAERPEGSISTLTIQRTEQRDSAMYRCASSSGQGGNSPLHFGNGTRLTVT.

The genes are TRBV25-1 and TRBJ1-3; the D gene is possibly TRBD1 (6 bases). The V gene's germline CDR1 is MGHDK and CDR2 SYGVNS. The CDR3 covers 16 residues. Trimming shortened V by 6 bases and J by 3 bases, and 18 bases separated the two germline ends. The DNA of the CDR3 is TGTGCCAGCAGGCCGTGGGGGGGGCCCCGTGGAAACACCATATATTTT. Its protein is CASRPWGGPRGNTIYF.

This clone was found once. The J gene is TRBJ1-5, the V gene TRBV18; the D is unclear. Deletions cut 5 bases from V and 6 bases from J, with 17 bases between. Germline lookup yields CDR1 KGHSH and CDR2 LQKENI. The CDR3 loop spans 15 amino acids. The CDR3: CASSEEVIGSQPQHF. The CDR3 DNA sequence: TGTGCCAGCTCAGAAGAGGTGATAGGATCTCAGCCCCAGCATTTT.

The chain has TRBV5-8 and TRBJ2-5, with 8 positions matching TRBD1. The CDR3 is 15 amino acids. After removal of 1 base from V and 5 bases from J, the junction contained 7 bases not matched to a gene. Germline-derived CDR1 and CDR2 are SGHTS and YDEGEE. CDR3 in amino acids: CASSLWSGGSETQYF. DNA of the CDR3: TGTGCCAGCAGCTTGTGGTCAGGGGGCTCGGAGACCCAGTACTTC.

The chain joins TRBV7-2 to TRBJ2-3; TRBD2 matches at 9 bases. This CDR3 is 19 amino acids long. V was pared by 7 bases and J by 0 bases, with 17 bases of the junction left unmatched. CDR1 and CDR2 (germline): SGHTA, FQGNSA. CDR3 coding DNA: TGTGCCAGCACCCTGGGGCTAGCGGGGCAAGTGATTAGCACAGATACGCAGTATTTT. Its protein product is CASTLGLAGQVISTDTQYF.

This clone appeared a single time. CDR3 in amino acids: CASRDSGGAIDTQYF. The CDR3 bases are TGTGCCAGCAGGGACAGCGGGGGGGCCATAGATACGCAGTATTTT. This sequence joins TRBV25-1 and TRBJ2-3; TRBD2 matches at 10 bases. Trimming cost V 6 bases and J 5 bases; bases outside gene matches: 8. Germline CDR1 is MGHDK and CDR2 is SYGVNS. The CDR3 runs 15 residues.